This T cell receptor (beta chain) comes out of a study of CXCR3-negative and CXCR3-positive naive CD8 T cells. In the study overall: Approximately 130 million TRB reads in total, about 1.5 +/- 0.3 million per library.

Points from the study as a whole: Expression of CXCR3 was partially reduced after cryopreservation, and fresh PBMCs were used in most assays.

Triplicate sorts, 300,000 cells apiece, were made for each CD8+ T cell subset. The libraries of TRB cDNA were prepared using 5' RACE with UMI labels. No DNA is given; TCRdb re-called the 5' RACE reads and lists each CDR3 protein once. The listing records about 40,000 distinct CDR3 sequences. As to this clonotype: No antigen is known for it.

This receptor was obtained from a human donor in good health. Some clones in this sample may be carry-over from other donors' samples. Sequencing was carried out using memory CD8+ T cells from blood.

The CDR3 spells CSVDFDGISSYNEQFF. The V and J genes are TRBV29-1 and TRBJ2-1; TCRdb's assignment of TRBD1 cannot be checked, as there is no DNA. The CDR3 contains 16 residues. Germline V gene data show CDR1 as SQVTM and CDR2 as ANQGSEA.